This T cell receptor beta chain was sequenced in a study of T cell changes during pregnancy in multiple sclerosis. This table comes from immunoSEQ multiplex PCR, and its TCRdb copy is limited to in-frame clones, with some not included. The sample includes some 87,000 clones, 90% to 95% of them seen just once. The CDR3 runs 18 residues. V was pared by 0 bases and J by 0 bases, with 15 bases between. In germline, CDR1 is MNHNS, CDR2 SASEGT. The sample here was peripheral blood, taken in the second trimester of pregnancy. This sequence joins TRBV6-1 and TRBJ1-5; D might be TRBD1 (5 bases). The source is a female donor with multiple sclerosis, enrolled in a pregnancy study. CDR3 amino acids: CASSEAFFRQYSNQPQHF. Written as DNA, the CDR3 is TGTGCCAGCAGTGAAGCGTTTTTTAGACAGTATAGCAATCAGCCCCAGCATTTT.